This T cell receptor beta chain was documented in a study of T cell responses to AZD1222 COVID-19 vaccine. Study background: Pooling was applied to second doses at about 4 or about 12 weeks. Study-wide results and caveats: Reportedly, nearly half the spike-specific TCRs target unmutated variant regions. Repertoires were obtained solely post-peak T cell response.

Sequencing used immunoSEQ multiplex PCR; TCRdb keeps in-frame clones, though not all of them. The sample consists of about 92,000 clones, about nine tenths of them appearing once. This CDR3 is 14 amino acids long. Trimming pared 2 bases from V and 7 bases from J, leaving 9 bases between. In germline, CDR1 is MNHEY, CDR2 SVGEGT. Regarding this clone: Antigen: not known.

This TCR was recovered from an adult in good health. The sample in question was peripheral blood, obtained on day 0 of AZD1222 vaccination. The chain links TRBV6-2 or TRBV6-3 to TRBJ1-6; D is possibly TRBD1 (6 bases). This CDR3 reads CASSYGGRNSPLHF. For the CDR3, the DNA is TGTGCCAGCAGTTACGGGGGGCGAAATTCACCCCTCCACTTT.